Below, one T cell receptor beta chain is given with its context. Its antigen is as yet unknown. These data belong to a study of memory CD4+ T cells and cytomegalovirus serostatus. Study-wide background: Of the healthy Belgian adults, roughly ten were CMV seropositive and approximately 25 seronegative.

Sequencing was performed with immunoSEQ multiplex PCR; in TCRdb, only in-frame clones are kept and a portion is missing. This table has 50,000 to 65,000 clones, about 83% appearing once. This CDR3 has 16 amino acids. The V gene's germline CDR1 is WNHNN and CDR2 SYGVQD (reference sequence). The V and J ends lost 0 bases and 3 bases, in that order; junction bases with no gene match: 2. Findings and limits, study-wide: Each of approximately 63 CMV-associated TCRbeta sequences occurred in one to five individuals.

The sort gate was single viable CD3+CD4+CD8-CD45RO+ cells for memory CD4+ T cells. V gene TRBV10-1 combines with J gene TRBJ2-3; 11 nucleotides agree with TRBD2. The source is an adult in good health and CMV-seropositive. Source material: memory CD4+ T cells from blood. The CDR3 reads CASSESSGRGTDTQYF. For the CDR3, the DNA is TGCGCCAGCAGTGAGTCTAGCGGGAGGGGAACAGATACGCAGTATTTT.